Following are 30 T cell receptor beta chains from one sample sequenced in a study of T cell responses to AZD1222 COVID-19 vaccine. Using immunoSEQ multiplex PCR, the repertoire was profiled, and TCRdb retains in-frame clones only, with some absent. The sample has about 120,000 clones; over 75% are singletons. The sequencing here drew on peripheral blood, taken on day 0 of AZD1222 vaccination. These receptors were collected from an adult in good health.

The chain has TRBV24-1 and TRBJ2-3; 7 bases fit TRBD1. The CDR3 covers 15 residues. The germline V gene has CDR1 KGHDR and CDR2 SFDVKD. Trimming removed 9 bases from V and 0 bases from J; junction bases left unmatched: 8. The DNA of the CDR3 is TGTGCCACCCAAGGGACAGACGGGAGCACAGATACGCAGTATTTT. As protein: CATQGTDGSTDTQYF.

The J gene is TRBJ2-7, the V gene TRBV19; D is undetermined. V was shortened by 6 bases and J by 2 bases, with 17 bases between the two germline ends. This CDR3 comprises 15 residues. The germline gives CDR1 LNHDA, CDR2 SQIVND (reference sequence). The CDR3 nucleotides are TGTGCCAGTAGGTCCACGTTAGGAGCCCCCTACGAGCAGTACTTC. Translated: CASRSTLGAPYEQYF.

The chain uses TRBV4-1 and TRBJ2-7, with D tentatively TRBD2 (6 bases). CDR3 length: 15 residues. From germline, CDR1 is MGHRA and CDR2 YSYEKL. V lost 4 bases to trimming and J lost 2 bases, with 15 bases between them. The chain's CDR3 is CASSPPAGRTYEQYF. The DNA for the CDR3 is TGCGCCAGCAGCCCCCCTGCGGGACGGACCTACGAGCAGTACTTC.

The chain is built from TRBV3-1 (or the pseudogene TRBV3-2) and TRBJ1-1; 7 bases fit TRBD1. CDR1 LGHDT and CDR2 YNNKEL come from the germline V gene (reference sequence). This CDR3 region has 15 residues. V was clipped by 3 bases and J by 1 base; unmatched bases: 5. As DNA, the CDR3 is TGTGCCAGCAGCCAGATACAGGGGTGGAACACTGAAGCTTTCTTT. This gives the protein CASSQIQGWNTEAFF.

The table lists this clone with a count of one. The chain couples TRBV7-2 to TRBJ2-7, with 9 nucleotides matching TRBD1. The CDR3 has 15 amino acids. The V gene's germline CDR1 is SGHTA and CDR2 FQGNSA. V shed 4 bases, J shed 3 bases, and the junction held 7 bases outside the gene matches. The CDR3, as DNA: TGTGCCAGCAGCTGGAGGACAGGGGCTAACTACGAGCAGTACTTC. It is translated as CASSWRTGANYEQYF.

The rearrangement links TRBV6-1 to TRBJ2-7, with 9 positions matching TRBD1. V was clipped by 1 base and J by 3 bases; unmatched bases: 1. Looked up from germline, CDR1 is MNHNS and CDR2 is SASEGT. CDR3 length: 14 residues. The CDR3 region has the DNA TGTGCCAGCAGTGAAGGGACAGGGGTCTACGAGCAGTACTTC. The encoded protein is CASSEGTGVYEQYF.

This clone was found once. This chain uses TRBV29-1 with TRBJ1-1; 11 nucleotides line up with TRBD1. CDR3 length: 11 amino acids. V was clipped by 7 bases and J by 9 bases; unmatched bases: 4. The germline V gene encodes CDR1 SQVTM and CDR2 ANQGSEA. CDR3 in amino acids: CSGGQGDKAFF. Written as DNA, the CDR3 is TGCAGCGGGGGACAGGGGGACAAAGCTTTCTTT.

The chain uses TRBV6-6 and TRBJ2-6; no clear D gene. The germline gives CDR1 MNHNY, CDR2 SVGAGI (reference sequence). CDR3 size: 14 residues. Trimming removed 7 bases at V and 3 bases at J, with 10 bases between. CDR3 amino acids: CASTERRGANVLTF. The DNA of the CDR3 is TGTGCCAGCACGGAGAGGCGTGGGGCCAACGTCCTGACTTTC.

The chain uses TRBV3-1 (or the pseudogene TRBV3-2) and TRBJ2-7; the D gene is possibly TRBD1 (6 bases). This CDR3 has 16 residues. Germline V gene sequence: CDR1 LGHDT, CDR2 YNNKEL (reference sequence). V was clipped by 5 bases and J by 5 bases, with 22 bases between them. The CDR3 sequence is CASSSSGNRPGDEQYF. CDR3 in DNA: TGTGCCAGCAGCTCTTCCGGGAATCGGCCAGGGGACGAGCAGTACTTC.

The J gene is TRBJ1-1, the V gene TRBV7-9; D is ambiguous. The germline gives CDR1 SEHNR, CDR2 FQNEAQ (reference sequence). The CDR3 covers 14 residues. V shed 4 bases and J shed 11 bases, with 20 bases lying between them. The CDR3 loop reads CASSSYPALRDAFF. DNA of the CDR3: TGTGCCAGCAGCTCGTACCCGGCACTAAGGGATGCTTTCTTT.

This chain uses TRBV18 with TRBJ2-7, with D possibly being TRBD1 (6 bases). Trimming removed 0 bases at V and 1 base at J, with 13 bases between. The V gene's germline CDR1 is KGHSH and CDR2 LQKENI. The CDR3 contains 16 residues. In DNA form, the CDR3 reads TGTGCCAGCTCACCACCCCAGGGGCAGAATTCCTACGAGCAGTACTTC. It yields the protein CASSPPQGQNSYEQYF.

The chain is built from TRBV9 and TRBJ1-6, with 7 positions matching TRBD1. Germline V gene sequence: CDR1 SGDLS, CDR2 YYNGEE. The J segment lost 5 bases and the V segment lost 4 bases, leaving 6 bases of the junction unmatched. The CDR3 totals 15 residues. Written as DNA, the CDR3 is TGTGCCAGCAGCCGGTGGGGGACAGATAATTCACCCCTCCACTTT. As protein: CASSRWGTDNSPLHF. Full variable domain (rest looked up from reference TRBV9 and TRBJ1-6): DSGVTQTPKHLITATGQRVTLRCSPRSGDLSVYWYQQSLDQGLQFLIQYYNGEERAKGNILERFSAQQFPDLHSELNLSSLELGDSALYFCASSRWGTDNSPLHFGNGTRLTVT.

The chain employs TRBV12-5 and TRBJ2-4, with a tentative D call TRBD2 (5 bases). This CDR3 has 15 amino acids. Trimming stripped 2 bases from V and 9 bases from J, with 17 bases between. Germline CDR1 reads LGHNT; CDR2 reads FRNRAP. The CDR3 coding sequence is TGTGCTAGTGGTTTGACTACGGGGTATCATAGCATTCAGTACTTC. It specifies CASGLTTGYHSIQYF.

CDR3 protein: CASSTTRGTSASSTDTQYF. CDR3 DNA: TGTGCCAGCAGCACGACTCGGGGGACTAGCGCTTCTAGCACAGATACGCAGTATTTT. The chain couples TRBV7-3 to TRBJ2-3; 10 bases are shared with TRBD2. V was clipped by 5 bases and J by 0 bases; unmatched bases: 14. This CDR3 contains 19 residues. Germline loops: CDR1 SGHTA, CDR2 FQGTGA.

V and J are TRBV5-5 and TRBJ1-2, with TRBD1 identical over 7 bases. V trimming: 3 bases; J trimming: 4 bases; junction bases outside the gene matches: 6. CDR3 length: 14 amino acids. Germline values: CDR1 SGHKS, CDR2 YYEKEE (reference sequence). Here the CDR3 reads CASSWGTAIYGYTF. The CDR3 DNA sequence: TGTGCCAGCAGCTGGGGGACAGCGATCTATGGCTACACCTTC.

This clone was observed a single time. The chain couples TRBV5-4 to TRBJ1-2; tentative D call: TRBD1 (6 bases). The CDR3 contains 13 residues. Looked up from germline, CDR1 is SGHNT and CDR2 is YYREEE (reference sequence). V lost 5 bases and J lost 8, with 16 bases in between. The chain's CDR3 is CASRQQGRGGYTF. The DNA for the CDR3 is TGTGCCAGCAGACAACAGGGACGGGGGGGCTACACCTTC.

The chain links TRBV2 to TRBJ1-6; 7 bases match TRBD1. V trimming: 6 bases; J trimming: 7 bases; junction bases outside the gene matches: 0. Germline V CDR1 and CDR2: SNHLY, FYNNEI. The CDR3 has 12 amino acids. The CDR3 is CASRQGNSPLHF. CDR3 bases: TGTGCCAGCAGACAGGGGAATTCACCCCTCCACTTT. Together with reference TRBV2 and TRBJ1-6, the CDR3 gives the full variable domain: EPEVTQTPSHQVTQMGQEVILRCVPISNHLYFYWYRQILGQKVEFLVSFYNNEISEKSEIFDDQFSVERPDGSNFTLKIRSTKLEDSAMYFCASRQGNSPLHFGNGTRLTVT.

The rearrangement joins TRBV9 to TRBJ1-2; the D is unclear. V was pared by 0 bases and J by 4 bases, with 10 bases between. CDR1 is SGDLS and CDR2 is YYNGEE in the germline V gene. The CDR3 sequence is 14 residues long. The CDR3 DNA reads TGTGCCAGCAGCGTAGAGTCATTGAGCTATGGCTACACCTTC. The encoded protein is CASSVESLSYGYTF.

This chain joins TRBV7-8 and TRBJ1-3; D possibly corresponds to TRBD1 (5 bases). This CDR3 has 14 residues. Germline CDR1 SGHVS, CDR2 FQNEAQ. V lost 0 bases, J lost 4 bases, and 7 bases lay in between. The CDR3 nucleotides read TGTGCCAGCAGCTTAGCGGGACGGGGAAACACCATATATTTT. Residues: CASSLAGRGNTIYF.

This rearrangement joins TRBV10-2 to TRBJ2-3, with D possibly being TRBD1 (6 bases). Trimming pared 0 bases from V and 0 bases from J, leaving 10 bases between. From germline, CDR1 is WSHSY and CDR2 SAAADI. CDR3 length: 16 residues. The CDR3, as DNA: TGCGCCAGCAGTGAGTCGGGGGCGTTTAGCACAGATACGCAGTATTTT. Protein sequence: CASSESGAFSTDTQYF.

The J gene is TRBJ2-4, the V gene TRBV3-1 (or the pseudogene TRBV3-2), with D uncertain. This CDR3 is built from 14 residues. Between the trimmed V and J ends, which lost 2 bases and 0 bases, there was a span of 5 bases. Looked up from germline, CDR1 is LGHDT and CDR2 is YNNKEL (reference sequence). The CDR3 is CASSQSGAKNIQYF. The CDR3 coding sequence is TGTGCCAGCAGCCAATCGGGAGCCAAAAACATTCAGTACTTC.

The J gene is TRBJ1-1, the V gene TRBV2, with no clear D. This CDR3 has 14 amino acids. Germline CDR1 SNHLY, CDR2 FYNNEI. With 4 bases removed from V and 0 bases from J, the gap between germline ends came to 9 bases. The CDR3 here is CASSGWAVNTEAFF. CDR3 sequence (DNA): TGTGCCAGCAGTGGTTGGGCGGTGAACACTGAAGCTTTCTTT.

The V gene is TRBV20-1, the J gene TRBJ1-6; no clear D. Trimming removed 2 bases at V and 9 bases at J, with 5 bases between. Germline loops: CDR1 DFQATT, CDR2 SNEGSKA (reference sequence). The CDR3 spans 11 residues. The CDR3 DNA follows: TGCAGTGCTAGAAAGGGTTCACCCCTCCACTTT. Amino acids: CSARKGSPLHF.

This chain joins TRBV12-5 and TRBJ2-5; D may be TRBD1 (5 bases). Germline CDR1 LGHNT, CDR2 FRNRAP. The CDR3 spans 15 residues. The CDR3 region has the DNA TGTGCCACCCTCGTGGCTCGACAGTACCAAGAGACCCAGTACTTC. Its protein is CATLVARQYQETQYF.

The rearrangement links TRBV6-5 to TRBJ1-6; possible D gene TRBD1, 6 bases. Germline CDR1 and CDR2: MNHEY and SVGAGI. The CDR3 loop spans 15 amino acids. V was trimmed by 0 bases and J by 8 bases, leaving 11 bases between them. The DNA for the CDR3 is TGTGCCAGCAGTTACTCGACAGGAACTGATTCACCCCTCCACTTT. Translation gives CASSYSTGTDSPLHF.

V usage is TRBV30 and J usage is TRBJ1-4, with 9 bases aligning to TRBD1. The J segment lost 0 bases and the V segment lost 2 bases, leaving 7 bases of the junction unmatched. The germline gives CDR1 GTSNPN, CDR2 SVGIG (reference sequence). This CDR3 comprises 17 residues. CDR3 sequence: CAWSTGTGWATNEKLFF. CDR3 nucleotides: TGTGCCTGGAGTACGGGGACAGGGTGGGCAACTAATGAAAAACTGTTTTTT.

V usage is TRBV9 and J usage is TRBJ2-7, with 7 bases matching TRBD1. The CDR3 extends over 15 amino acids. With 0 bases clipped from V and 3 bases from J, the junction kept 6 bases outside the gene matches. From germline, CDR1 is SGDLS and CDR2 YYNGEE. This CDR3 reads CASSVDRGRDYEQYF. The CDR3 coding sequence is TGTGCCAGCAGCGTAGACAGGGGCCGGGACTACGAGCAGTACTTC.

The J gene is TRBJ1-2, the V gene TRBV7-9, with unresolved D. Germline V lookup: CDR1 SEHNR, CDR2 FQNEAQ (reference sequence). V was pared by 0 bases and J by 4 bases, with 3 bases between. The CDR3 is 12 amino acids. CDR3 sequence: CASSLALYGYTF. The DNA for the CDR3 is TGTGCCAGCAGCTTAGCGCTCTATGGCTACACCTTC.

This clone occurred a few times. The gene calls are TRBV9 and TRBJ2-5, with TRBD2 matching over 9 bases. Germline CDR1 is SGDLS and CDR2 is YYNGEE. The CDR3 covers 14 residues. J was trimmed by 4 bases and V by 0 bases; bases with no gene match: 1. The CDR3 loop is CASSVVSGGETQYF. CDR3 nucleotides: TGTGCCAGCAGCGTAGTTAGCGGGGGAGAGACCCAGTACTTC. The whole variable domain, filled in from reference TRBV9 and TRBJ2-5, reads DSGVTQTPKHLITATGQRVTLRCSPRSGDLSVYWYQQSLDQGLQFLIQYYNGEERAKGNILERFSAQQFPDLHSELNLSSLELGDSALYFCASSVVSGGETQYFGPGTRLLVL.

This chain connects TRBV30 to TRBJ2-1; 12 bases agree with TRBD2. Trimming took 4 bases from V and 7 from J; bases not matched to a gene: 8. The CDR3 contains 15 residues. Germline CDR1 reads GTSNPN; CDR2 reads SVGIG (reference sequence). CDR3 amino acids: CAWTELAGGQNEQFF. The CDR3 DNA sequence: TGTGCCTGGACCGAGCTAGCGGGAGGGCAAAATGAGCAGTTCTTC. Based on the CDR3 plus reference TRBV30 and TRBJ2-1, the full variable domain is SQTIHQWPATLVQPVGSPLSLECTVEGTSNPNLYWYRQAAGRGLQLLFYSVGIGQISSEVPQNLSASRPQDRQFILSSKKLLLSDSGFYLCAWTELAGGQNEQFFGPGTRLTVL.